These T cell receptor beta chains were read from a single sample in a study of T cell responses to AZD1222 COVID-19 vaccine. This table comes from immunoSEQ multiplex PCR, and its TCRdb copy is limited to in-frame clones, with some not included. The sample gives about 140,000 clones, roughly 88% of which show up once; around 8% is in the top ten. The sequencing here drew on peripheral blood, taken on day 0 of AZD1222 vaccination. The receptor set was obtained from an adult in good health. Both conserved end residues are part of each CDR3. D genes are given only for firm matches. Size tells how often a clone was seen (once, few, many) or the class of an expanded clone, and some rows leave it out.

size: NA
V: TRBV19
J: TRBJ2-5
D: NA
DNA: TGTGCCAGTAGTATCCGGCCCGGGGAGACCCAGTACTTC
CDR3: CASSIRPGETQYF

size: NA
V: TRBV12-3/TRBV12-4
J: TRBJ2-3
D: NA
DNA: TGTGCCAGCAGTTCCTCCGGTGATACGCAGTATTTT
CDR3: CASSSSGDTQYF

size: NA
V: TRBV9
J: TRBJ2-5
D: NA
DNA: TGTGCCAGCAGCCCTAGTAGTTTAGGAGAGACCCAGTACTTC
CDR3: CASSPSSLGETQYF

size: NA
V: TRBV10-3
J: TRBJ2-1
D: NA
DNA: TGTGCCATCAGTGAACGTGGAGTAGGGAACGACAATGAGCAGTTCTTC
CDR3: CAISERGVGNDNEQFF

size: NA
V: TRBV18
J: TRBJ1-6
D: NA
DNA: TGTGCCAGCTCACCACCCAGTTTTAATTCACCCCTCCACTTT
CDR3: CASSPPSFNSPLHF

size: NA
V: TRBV7-7
J: TRBJ2-1
D: NA
DNA: TGTGCTAGCAGCGCAGCTTACGTTTCCTACAATGAGCAGTTCTTC
CDR3: CASSAAYVSYNEQFF

size: once
V: TRBV19
J: TRBJ1-2
D: NA
DNA: TGTGCCAGTAGTGGGGAAGGGACGGAAAGGTATGGCTACACCTTC
CDR3: CASSGEGTERYGYTF

size: NA
V: TRBV4-2
J: TRBJ2-2
D: NA
DNA: TGTGCCAGCAGCCAGGCCGGGACAACGAACACCGGGGAGCTGTTTTTT
CDR3: CASSQAGTTNTGELFF

size: NA
V: TRBV6-6
J: TRBJ2-2
D: TRBD1
DNA: TGTGCCAGCAGAGGGGGACAGGGGGCGAACACCGGGGAGCTGTTTTTT
CDR3: CASRGGQGANTGELFF

size: NA
V: TRBV27
J: TRBJ1-2
D: TRBD1
DNA: TGTGCCAGCAGTTTAGATAACAGGGGGGTTTATGGCTACACCTTC
CDR3: CASSLDNRGVYGYTF

size: NA
V: TRBV11-2
J: TRBJ2-3
D: TRBD2
DNA: TGTGCCAGCAGCTCACTACGGGAGGGGGGCACAGATACGCAGTATTTT
CDR3: CASSSLREGGTDTQYF

size: NA
V: TRBV13
J: TRBJ2-4
D: NA
DNA: TGTGCCAGCAGCTTAGGGGACTACATTCAGTACTTC
CDR3: CASSLGDYIQYF

size: NA
V: TRBV5-4
J: TRBJ2-1
D: NA
DNA: TGTGCCAGCAGCTTCGACGGGAGAAATTACAATGAGCAGTTCTTC
CDR3: CASSFDGRNYNEQFF

size: NA
V: TRBV19
J: TRBJ1-6
D: TRBD1
DNA: TGTGCCAGTAGTAAGGGGCAGGGGGATTCACCCCTCCACTTT
CDR3: CASSKGQGDSPLHF

size: NA
V: TRBV2
J: TRBJ2-3
D: NA
DNA: TGTGCCAGCAGTCCCGGTGGTAGAGATACGCAGTATTTT
CDR3: CASSPGGRDTQYF

size: NA
V: TRBV5-4
J: TRBJ2-4
D: NA
DNA: TGTGCCAGCAGCTTGGCGGGGAACCCAAACATTCAGTACTTC
CDR3: CASSLAGNPNIQYF

size: NA
V: TRBV30
J: TRBJ2-7
D: NA
DNA: TGTGCCTTGAACGAGCAGTACTTC
CDR3: CALNEQYF

size: NA
V: TRBV15
J: TRBJ1-5
D: NA
DNA: TGTGCCACCAGCAGCAATGAGTATAGCAATCAGCCCCAGCATTTT
CDR3: CATSSNEYSNQPQHF

size: NA
V: TRBV4-2
J: TRBJ2-3
D: TRBD2
DNA: TGTGCCAGCAGCCCGGTGACTAGCGGGAGGCCCCTGGGCTCCACAGATACGCAGTATTTT
CDR3: CASSPVTSGRPLGSTDTQYF

size: NA
V: TRBV4-1
J: TRBJ2-7
D: NA
DNA: TGCGCCAGCAACCCCACGAAGGGGGAAGGGCACCTCTACGAGCAGTACTTC
CDR3: CASNPTKGEGHLYEQYF